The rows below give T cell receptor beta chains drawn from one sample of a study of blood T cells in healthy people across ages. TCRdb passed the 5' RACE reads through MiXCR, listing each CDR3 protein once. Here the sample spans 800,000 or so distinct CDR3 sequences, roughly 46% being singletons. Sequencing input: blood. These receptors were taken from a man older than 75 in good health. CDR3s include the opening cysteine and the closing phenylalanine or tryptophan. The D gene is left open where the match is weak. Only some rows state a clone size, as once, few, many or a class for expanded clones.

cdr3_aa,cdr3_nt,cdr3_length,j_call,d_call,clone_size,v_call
CATSRDHRNTEAFF,TGTGCCACCAGCAGAGATCATAGGAACACTGAAGCTTTCTTT,14,TRBJ1-1,.,.,TRBV15
CASSLSGSSNYNEQFF,TGCGCCAGCAGCTTGAGCGGATCTTCGAATTACAATGAGCAGTTCTTC,16,TRBJ2-1,.,few,TRBV5-1
CASSLASSGNNEQFF,TGTGCTAGCAGCTTAGCGTCTAGCGGGAACAATGAGCAGTTCTTC,15,TRBJ2-1,TRBD2,many,TRBV7-7
CATSDRGTSPNEQFF,TGTGCCACCAGTGACCGCGGGACTTCACCAAATGAGCAGTTCTTC,15,TRBJ2-1,.,.,TRBV24-1
CASNPRDSLYEQYF,TGTGCCAGCAATCCCCGGGACAGCCTCTACGAGCAGTACTTC,14,TRBJ2-7,TRBD1,.,TRBV6-6
CASSLVASPDTQYF,TGTGCCAGCAGCTTAGTAGCAAGCCCGGATACGCAGTATTTT,14,TRBJ2-3,.,.,TRBV7-2
CSARRPRGSGETQYF,TGCAGTGCTAGACGTCCCCGCGGGAGCGGAGAGACCCAGTACTTC,15,TRBJ2-5,TRBD2,few,TRBV20-1
CSARGGLAGGPRHNEQFF,TGCAGTGCTAGAGGGGGGCTAGCGGGAGGGCCGAGGCACAATGAGCAGTTCTTC,18,TRBJ2-1,TRBD2,few,TRBV20-1
CASKPDRSFQETQYF,TGTGCCAGCAAACCCGACAGGTCCTTCCAAGAGACCCAGTACTTC,15,TRBJ2-5,.,.,TRBV28
CASSLQGQGNEETQYF,TGCGCCAGCAGCTTGCAGGGACAGGGGAACGAAGAGACCCAGTACTTC,16,TRBJ2-5,TRBD1,many,TRBV5-1
CASSTTVLSRDNSPLHF,TGTGCCAGCAGTACAACAGTCCTTTCTCGGGATAATTCACCCCTCCACTTT,17,TRBJ1-6,.,few,TRBV28
CATSDFGGRGQETQYF,TGTGCCACCAGTGATTTCGGGGGGCGGGGGCAAGAGACCCAGTACTTC,16,TRBJ2-5,.,.,TRBV24-1
CASSDDRETQYF,TGTGCCAGCAGTGATGACAGGGAGACCCAGTACTTC,12,TRBJ2-5,.,few,TRBV2
CASSSLLESSTDTQYF,TGTGCCAGCAGCTCCCTCCTTGAGTCTAGCACAGATACGCAGTATTTT,16,TRBJ2-3,.,few,TRBV5-6
CASSQPGRTETQYF,TGCGCCAGCAGCCAACCGGGACGGACAGAGACCCAGTACTTC,14,TRBJ2-5,.,.,TRBV4-1
CASSDSAGRSEQYF,TGTGCCAGCAGTGACTCGGCGGGCAGGTCCGAGCAGTACTTC,14,TRBJ2-7,.,.,TRBV6-6
CSVEGRGLEGIQYF,TGCAGCGTTGAAGGCAGGGGTCTCGAAGGCATTCAGTACTTC,14,TRBJ2-4,.,.,TRBV29-1
CASRGQRGSNQPQHF,TGTGCCAGCAGAGGACAACGAGGAAGCAATCAGCCCCAGCATTTT,15,TRBJ1-5,.,few,TRBV28
CATSDSNQNEQFF,TGTGCCACCAGTGATTCCAATCAGAATGAGCAGTTCTTC,13,TRBJ2-1,.,.,TRBV24-1
CSVAGGRDNEQFF,TGCAGCGTTGCTGGGGGTCGGGACAATGAGCAGTTCTTC,13,TRBJ2-1,.,.,TRBV29-1
CASSLDRAPYGYTF,TGTGCCAGCAGTCTCGACAGGGCTCCCTATGGCTACACCTTC,14,TRBJ1-2,TRBD1,.,TRBV28
CASSFRTSGETQYF,TGTGCCAGCAGCTTCCGGACTAGCGGAGAGACCCAGTACTTC,14,TRBJ2-5,TRBD2,many,TRBV7-2
CSVGTGNQETQYF,TGCAGCGTTGGGACAGGGAACCAAGAGACCCAGTACTTC,13,TRBJ2-5,TRBD1,.,TRBV29-1
CASRPAGGPSTDTQYF,TGCGCCAGCAGGCCAGCGGGAGGGCCGTCCACAGATACGCAGTATTTT,16,TRBJ2-3,TRBD2,.,TRBV5-1
CASSESGGSQETQYF,TGTGCCAGCAGTGAATCTGGGGGGAGTCAAGAGACCCAGTACTTC,15,TRBJ2-5,.,.,TRBV25-1
CASSQEGSFANEKLFF,TGCGCCAGCAGCCAAGAAGGGTCTTTTGCTAATGAAAAACTGTTTTTT,16,TRBJ1-4,.,.,TRBV4-1
CASSLGGGAGNEQFF,TGCGCCAGCAGCTTGGGAGGGGGCGCAGGGAATGAGCAGTTCTTC,15,TRBJ2-1,TRBD1,.,TRBV5-1
CASSIQSGATYEQYF,TGTGCCAGCAGCATACAGTCCGGGGCCACCTACGAGCAGTACTTC,15,TRBJ2-7,.,.,TRBV7-9
CSAPGQGNQPQHF,TGCAGTGCTCCCGGACAGGGCAATCAGCCCCAGCATTTT,13,TRBJ1-5,TRBD1,few,TRBV20-1
CASSKDPRDFKNIQYF,TGTGCCAGCAGCAAAGACCCCCGGGACTTCAAAAACATTCAGTACTTC,16,TRBJ2-4,.,.,TRBV21-1
CASSTSGMETQYF,TGTGCCAGCAGCACCAGCGGGATGGAGACCCAGTACTTC,13,TRBJ2-5,TRBD2,few,TRBV11-2
CASSFWTGGRDEQYF,TGTGCCAGCAGTTTCTGGACAGGGGGAAGAGACGAGCAGTACTTC,15,TRBJ2-7,TRBD1,many,TRBV27
CSVVVDPSYNEQFF,TGCAGCGTTGTTGTGGATCCCTCCTACAATGAGCAGTTCTTC,14,TRBJ2-1,.,few,TRBV29-1
CASSFEGQYNSPLHF,TGTGCCAGCAGTTTTGAGGGACAGTATAATTCACCCCTCCACTTT,15,TRBJ1-6,TRBD1,once,TRBV2
CSVEEGAGVSERFF,TGCAGCGTTGAAGAAGGAGCGGGAGTAAGTGAGAGGTTCTTC,14,TRBJ2-1,TRBD2,many,TRBV29-1
CASSLDLSGELFF,TGCGCCAGCAGCTTGGATTTGTCCGGGGAGCTGTTTTTT,13,TRBJ2-2,.,few,TRBV5-1
CSAGRSGNTIYF,TGCAGCGCCGGACGCTCTGGAAACACCATATATTTT,12,TRBJ1-3,.,.,TRBV29-1
CACSLWGLDNEQFF,TGTGCCTGCAGCTTATGGGGACTTGACAATGAGCAGTTCTTC,14,TRBJ2-1,.,.,TRBV7-9
CASSFGLGSQYF,TGTGCCAGCAGTTTTGGGTTGGGTTCGCAGTATTTT,12,TRBJ2-3,.,many,TRBV28
CASVLRGPANTEAFF,TGTGCCAGCGTCCTCCGCGGGCCAGCCAACACTGAAGCTTTCTTT,15,TRBJ1-1,.,.,TRBV5-4
CAWSLEGPSEQYF,TGTGCCTGGAGTCTAGAGGGACCCTCCGAGCAGTACTTC,13,TRBJ2-7,.,.,TRBV30
CASSYSEGLAGADTQYF,TGTGCCAGCAGTTACTCGGAGGGACTAGCGGGAGCAGATACGCAGTATTTT,17,TRBJ2-3,TRBD2,few,TRBV6-5
CAWSVNSETRYF,TGTGCCTGGAGTGTTAATTCGGAGACCCGGTACTTC,12,TRBJ2-5,.,.,TRBV30
CATALAYSYEQYF,TGTGCCACCGCACTAGCGTACTCCTACGAGCAGTACTTC,13,TRBJ2-7,TRBD2,many,TRBV10-3